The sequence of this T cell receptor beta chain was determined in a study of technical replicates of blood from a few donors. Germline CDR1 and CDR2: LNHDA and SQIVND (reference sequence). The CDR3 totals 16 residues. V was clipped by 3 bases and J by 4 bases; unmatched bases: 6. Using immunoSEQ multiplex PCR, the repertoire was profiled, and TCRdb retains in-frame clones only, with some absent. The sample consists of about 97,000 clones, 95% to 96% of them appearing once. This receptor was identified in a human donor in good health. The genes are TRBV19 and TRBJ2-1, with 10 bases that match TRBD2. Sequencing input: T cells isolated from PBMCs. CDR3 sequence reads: CASSMLAGGDYNEQFF. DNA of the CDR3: TGTGCCAGTAGTATGTTAGCGGGAGGCGATTACAATGAGCAGTTCTTC. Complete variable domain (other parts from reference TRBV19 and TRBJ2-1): DGGITQSPKYLFRKEGQNVTLSCEQNLNHDAMYWYRQDPGQGLRLIYYSQIVNDFQKGDIAEGYSVSREKKESFPLTVTSAQKNPTAFYLCASSMLAGGDYNEQFFGPGTRLTVL.